This T cell receptor beta chain was recorded in a study of CD8 T cells in acute hepatitis C reinfection. On the study more broadly: CD8+ T cells recognizing the HCV NS3-1073 epitope were profiled acutely and after viral clearance. Points from the study as a whole: No group differed significantly in the high NS3-1073 repertoire diversity. Overrepresentation in the naive pool did not explain the preferential TRBV04 and TRBV06 usage seen in all groups.

Germline V CDR1 and CDR2: KGHSH, LQKENI. With 2 bases removed from V and 1 base from J, the gap between germline ends came to 13 bases. This CDR3 contains 16 residues. Time point in this sample: naive CD8 control sorted from an acute-time-point sample. People who inject drugs in the Montreal Hepatitis C Cohort were donors. TCRdb's table, derived via immunoSEQ multiplex PCR, lists solely in-frame clones and lacks some. The sample has tens of thousands of clones; 80% to 90% are singletons. About this clone itself: The target antigen is unknown.

This chain links TRBV18 with TRBJ2-3; D uncertain. The material sequenced was naive CD8+ T cells from PBMCs. The source of this sequence is a young woman who spontaneously cleared hepatitis C infection. This CDR3 reads CASSPVTNTGTDTQYF. Written as DNA, the CDR3 is TGTGCCAGCTCACCAGTCACAAACACCGGCACAGATACGCAGTATTTT.